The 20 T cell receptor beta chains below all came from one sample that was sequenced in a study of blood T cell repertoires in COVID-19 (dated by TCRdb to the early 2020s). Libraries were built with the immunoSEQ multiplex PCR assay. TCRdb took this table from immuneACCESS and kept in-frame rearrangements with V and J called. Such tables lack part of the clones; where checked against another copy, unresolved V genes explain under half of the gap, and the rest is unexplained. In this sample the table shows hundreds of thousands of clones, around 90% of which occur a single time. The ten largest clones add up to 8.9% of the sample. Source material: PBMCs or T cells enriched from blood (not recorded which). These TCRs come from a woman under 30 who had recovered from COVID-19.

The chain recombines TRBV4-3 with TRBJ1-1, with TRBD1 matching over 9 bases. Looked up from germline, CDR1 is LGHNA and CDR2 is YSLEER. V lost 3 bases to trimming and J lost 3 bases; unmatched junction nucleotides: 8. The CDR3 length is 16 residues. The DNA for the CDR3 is TGCGCCAGCAGCCATGCACAGGGGGCGGGGGACACTGAAGCTTTCTTT. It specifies CASSHAQGAGDTEAFF.

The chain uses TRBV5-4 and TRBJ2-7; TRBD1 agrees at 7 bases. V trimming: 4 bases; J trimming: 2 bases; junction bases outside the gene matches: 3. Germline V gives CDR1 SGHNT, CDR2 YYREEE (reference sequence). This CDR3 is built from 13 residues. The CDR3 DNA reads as TGTGCCAGCAGCAGGGGGACAGCCTACGAGCAGTACTTC. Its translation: CASSRGTAYEQYF. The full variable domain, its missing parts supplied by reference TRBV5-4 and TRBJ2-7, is ETGVTQSPTHLIKTRGQQVTLRCSSQSGHNTVSWYQQALGQGPQFIFQYYREEENGRGNFPPRFSGLQFPNYSSELNVNALELDDSALYLCASSRGTAYEQYFGPGTRLTVT.

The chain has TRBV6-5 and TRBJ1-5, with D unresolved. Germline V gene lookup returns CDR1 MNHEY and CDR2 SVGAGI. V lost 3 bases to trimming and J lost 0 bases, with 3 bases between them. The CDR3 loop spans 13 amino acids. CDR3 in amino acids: CASSYHSNQPQHF. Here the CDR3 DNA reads TGTGCCAGCAGTTATCATAGCAATCAGCCCCAGCATTTT.

The DNA of the CDR3 is TGTGCCAGCAGCTCAGACCTAGCGGGAGGGCCGAGAGGCTACAATGAGCAGTTCTTC. It translates to CASSSDLAGGPRGYNEQFF. The rearrangement uses TRBV5-6 and TRBJ2-1; 12 nucleotides align to TRBD2. Losses at the gene ends were 3 bases for V and 3 bases for J; bases not matched to a gene: 13. The CDR3 loop spans 19 amino acids. The germline V gene encodes CDR1 SGHDT and CDR2 YYEEEE.

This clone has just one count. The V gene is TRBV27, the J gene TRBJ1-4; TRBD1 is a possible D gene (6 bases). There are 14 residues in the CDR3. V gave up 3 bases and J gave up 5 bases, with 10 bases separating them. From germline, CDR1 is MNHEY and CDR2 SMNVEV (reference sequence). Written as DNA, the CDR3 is TGTGCCAGCAGTTTCCAGGGGATCAATGAAAAACTGTTTTTT. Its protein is CASSFQGINEKLFF.

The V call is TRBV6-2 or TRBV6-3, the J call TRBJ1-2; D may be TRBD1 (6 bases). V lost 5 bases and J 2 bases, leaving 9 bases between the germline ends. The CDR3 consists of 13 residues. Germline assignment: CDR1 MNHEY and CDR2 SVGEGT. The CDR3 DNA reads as TGTGCCAGCAGTACAGGGTCCAACTATGGCTACACCTTC. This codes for CASSTGSNYGYTF.

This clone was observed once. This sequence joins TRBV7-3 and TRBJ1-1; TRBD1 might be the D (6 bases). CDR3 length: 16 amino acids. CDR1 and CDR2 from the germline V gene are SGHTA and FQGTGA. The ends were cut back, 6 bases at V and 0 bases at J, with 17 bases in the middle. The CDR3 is CASSPVADRMNTEAFF. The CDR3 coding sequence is TGTGCCAGCAGTCCCGTCGCCGACAGGATGAACACTGAAGCTTTCTTT.

CDR3 protein: CASSLGQRGGEKLFF. CDR3 DNA: TGCGCCAGCAGCTTAGGGCAACGGGGAGGGGAAAAACTGTTTTTT. The V gene is TRBV5-1, the J gene TRBJ1-4, with D unresolved. The CDR3 sequence is 15 residues long. Germline CDR1 and CDR2: SGHRS and YFSETQ. V was clipped by 2 bases and J by 8 bases, with 16 bases between them. The full variable domain, its missing parts supplied by reference TRBV5-1 and TRBJ1-4, is KAGVTQTPRYLIKTRGQQVTLSCSPISGHRSVSWYQQTPGQGLQFLFEYFSETQRNKGNFPGRFSGRQFSNSRSEMNVSTLELGDSALYLCASSLGQRGGEKLFFGSGTQLSVL.

The CDR3 sequence: CASSYQSGGPRNAFQETQYF. DNA for the CDR3: TGTGCCAGCAGTTACCAGAGCGGGGGGCCGAGAAATGCTTTCCAAGAGACCCAGTACTTC. The chain links TRBV6-2 or TRBV6-3 to TRBJ2-5; 9 bases fit TRBD2. The ends lost 2 bases at V and 1 base at J; junction bases unmatched: 17. CDR3 length: 20 residues. The germline V gene encodes CDR1 MNHEY and CDR2 SVGEGT.

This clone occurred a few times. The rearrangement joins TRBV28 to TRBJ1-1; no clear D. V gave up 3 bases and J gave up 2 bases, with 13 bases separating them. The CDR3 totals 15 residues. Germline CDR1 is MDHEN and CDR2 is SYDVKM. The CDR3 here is CASSFSSTTNTEAFF. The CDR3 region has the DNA TGTGCCAGCAGTTTCAGTTCGACAACTAACACTGAAGCTTTCTTT.

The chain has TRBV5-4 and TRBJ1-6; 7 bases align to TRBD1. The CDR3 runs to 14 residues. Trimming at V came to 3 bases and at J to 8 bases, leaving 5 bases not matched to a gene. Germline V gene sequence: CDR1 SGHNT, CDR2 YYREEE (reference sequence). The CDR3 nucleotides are TGTGCCAGCAGCTATGACAGGGACCATTCACCCCTCCACTTT. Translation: CASSYDRDHSPLHF. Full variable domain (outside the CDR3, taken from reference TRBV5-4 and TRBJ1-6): ETGVTQSPTHLIKTRGQQVTLRCSSQSGHNTVSWYQQALGQGPQFIFQYYREEENGRGNFPPRFSGLQFPNYSSELNVNALELDDSALYLCASSYDRDHSPLHFGNGTRLTVT.

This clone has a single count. CDR3 bases: TGTGCCAGCAGTATTTCCGGGACTCTAAACTATGGCTACACCTTC. This translates into CASSISGTLNYGYTF. This rearrangement joins TRBV28 to TRBJ1-2, with D perhaps matching TRBD1 (5 bases). This CDR3 is 15 amino acids long. The germline V gene encodes CDR1 MDHEN and CDR2 SYDVKM. Trimming took 5 bases from V and 2 from J, leaving 15 bases between them.

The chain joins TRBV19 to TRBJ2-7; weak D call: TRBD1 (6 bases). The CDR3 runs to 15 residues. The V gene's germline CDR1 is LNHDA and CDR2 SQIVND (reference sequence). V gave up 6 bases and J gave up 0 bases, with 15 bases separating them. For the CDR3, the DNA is TGTGCCAGTAGCCCCGACAGGATACTCTCCTACGAGCAGTACTTC. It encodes CASSPDRILSYEQYF.

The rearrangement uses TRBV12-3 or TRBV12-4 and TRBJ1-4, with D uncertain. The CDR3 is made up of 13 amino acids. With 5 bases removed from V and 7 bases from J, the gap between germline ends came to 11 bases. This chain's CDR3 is CASSMANSEKLFF. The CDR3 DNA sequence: TGTGCCAGCAGTATGGCTAACAGTGAAAAACTGTTTTTT.

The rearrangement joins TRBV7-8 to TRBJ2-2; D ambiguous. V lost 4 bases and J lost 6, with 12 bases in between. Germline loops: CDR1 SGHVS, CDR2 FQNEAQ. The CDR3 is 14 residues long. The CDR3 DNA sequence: TGTGCCAGCAGCTATCAATCGGAGCCCGGGGAGCTGTTTTTT. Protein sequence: CASSYQSEPGELFF.

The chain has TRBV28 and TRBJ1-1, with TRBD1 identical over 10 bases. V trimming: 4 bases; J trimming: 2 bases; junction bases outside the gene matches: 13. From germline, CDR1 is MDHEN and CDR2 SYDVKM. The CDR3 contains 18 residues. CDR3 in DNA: TGTGCCAGCAGTTCGCTCCCTGACAGGGGGCAAAGAAACACTGAAGCTTTCTTT. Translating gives CASSSLPDRGQRNTEAFF.

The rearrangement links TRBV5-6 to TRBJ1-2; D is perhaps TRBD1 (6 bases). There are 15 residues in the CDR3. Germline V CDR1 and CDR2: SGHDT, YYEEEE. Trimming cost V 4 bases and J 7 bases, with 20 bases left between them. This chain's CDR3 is CASSPASPGGGGYTF. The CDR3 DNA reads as TGTGCCAGCAGCCCCGCTAGCCCGGGAGGGGGTGGCTACACCTTC.

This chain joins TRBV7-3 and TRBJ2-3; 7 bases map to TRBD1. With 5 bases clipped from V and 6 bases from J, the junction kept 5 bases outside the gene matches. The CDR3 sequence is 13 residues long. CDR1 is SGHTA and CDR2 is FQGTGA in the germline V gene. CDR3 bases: TGTGCCAGCAGCCCCTTGGGACAGGATACGCAGTATTTT. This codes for CASSPLGQDTQYF.

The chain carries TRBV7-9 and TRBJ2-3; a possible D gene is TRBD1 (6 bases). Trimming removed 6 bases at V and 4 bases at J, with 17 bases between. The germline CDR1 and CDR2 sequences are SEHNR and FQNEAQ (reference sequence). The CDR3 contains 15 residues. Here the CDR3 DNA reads TGTGCCAGCAGTTCTACAGGGCTCCTCGCAGATACGCAGTATTTT. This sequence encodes CASSSTGLLADTQYF. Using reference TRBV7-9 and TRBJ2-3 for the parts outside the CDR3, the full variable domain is DTGVSQNPRHKITKRGQNVTFRCDPISEHNRLYWYRQTLGQGPEFLTYFQNEAQLEKSRLLSDRFSAERPKGSFSTLEIQRTEQGDSAMYLCASSSTGLLADTQYFGPGTRLTVL.

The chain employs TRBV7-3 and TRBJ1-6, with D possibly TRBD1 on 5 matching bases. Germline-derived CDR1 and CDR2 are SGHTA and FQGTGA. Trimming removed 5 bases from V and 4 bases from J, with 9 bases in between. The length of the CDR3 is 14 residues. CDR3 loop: CASSPGGYNSPLHF. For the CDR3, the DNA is TGTGCCAGCAGCCCGGGGGGTTATAATTCACCCCTCCACTTT.